The rows below give T cell receptor beta chains drawn from one sample of a study of CD8 T cells in Susac syndrome. Each CDR3 protein gets one entry after TCRdb re-called the immunoSEQ multiplex PCR reads with MiXCR. The sample has 300,000 to 350,000 distinct CDR3 sequences; 92% are singletons. Sequenced: CD4+ T cells from PBMCs. These receptors were collected from a human donor with multiple sclerosis. CDR3s include the opening cysteine and the closing phenylalanine or tryptophan. The D gene is left open where the match is weak. The size of a clone is reported for some rows only, either as once, few or many, or as a class for expanded clones.

>TRBD2|TRBJ2-2|.|TRBV10-2
TGCGCCAGCAGACCCTCTAGCGGGTCCGGGGAGCTGTTTTTT
CASRPSSGSGELFF
>.|TRBJ2-3|.|TRBV5-1
TGCGCCAGCAGGGACGGCCCTAGCACAGATACGCAGTATTTT
CASRDGPSTDTQYF
>TRBD1|TRBJ2-4|.|TRBV19
TGTGCCACTCGACAGGGAATAGCCAAAAACATTCAGTACTTC
CATRQGIAKNIQYF
>TRBD1|TRBJ1-2|.|TRBV29-1
TGCAGCGTTGGACAGGGGACAAACTATGGCTACACCTTC
CSVGQGTNYGYTF
>TRBD2|TRBJ2-1|.|TRBV30
TGTGCCTGGAGACTGACTAGCGGGAGGGGCAATGAGCAGTTCTTC
CAWRLTSGRGNEQFF
>.|TRBJ2-1|.|TRBV20-1
TGCAGTGCTGTCCCCGTTGTGCCGAGAAATGAGCAGTTCTTC
CSAVPVVPRNEQFF
>.|TRBJ2-2|once|TRBV5-1
TGCGCCAGCAGCCCGACGGGCGCTTACACCGGGGAGCTGTTTTTT
CASSPTGAYTGELFF
>TRBD1|TRBJ2-3|.|TRBV5-1
TGCGCCAGCACCAAAACAGGGGATAGCACAGATACGCAGTATTTT
CASTKTGDSTDTQYF
>TRBD2|TRBJ2-2|.|TRBV5-1
TGCGCCAGCAGGTCTAGCGGGAACACCGGGGAGCTGTTTTTT
CASRSSGNTGELFF
>TRBD1|TRBJ1-4|.|TRBV19
TGTGCCAGTCCTCCTCCCAATACAGGGGGCCGGAAAAAACTGTTTTTT
CASPPPNTGGRKKLFF
>.|TRBJ1-3|.|TRBV11-2
TGTGCCAGCAGCTTAGTGACAGGTTCCTCTGGAAACACCATATATTTT
CASSLVTGSSGNTIYF
>.|TRBJ1-5|once|TRBV12-5
TGTGCTAGTGGTTTGGGCCACAGAGAAAATCAGCCCCAGCATTTT
CASGLGHRENQPQHF
>.|TRBJ2-1|once|TRBV7-3
TGTGCCAGCAGCCAGACTGGAGGGGACAATGAGCAGTTCTTC
CASSQTGGDNEQFF
>.|TRBJ1-2|.|TRBV5-1
TGCGCCAGCAGCTCTGGACAGCTCAGCTATGGCTACACCTTC
CASSSGQLSYGYTF
>.|TRBJ1-4|.|TRBV5-1
TGCGCCAGCAGCTCCTCCGCCGCAGCCTCGGCTAATGAAAAACTGTTTTTT
CASSSSAAASANEKLFF
>.|TRBJ1-6|.|TRBV27
TGTGCCAGCAGTTTCCGGCCGAAGGGCTATAATTCACCCCTCCACTTT
CASSFRPKGYNSPLHF
>.|TRBJ2-3|.|TRBV6-1
TGTGCCAGCAGTGAATTATCGACTGGGGGAGATACGCAGTATTTT
CASSELSTGGDTQYF
>TRBD1|TRBJ1-4|once|TRBV12-3/TRBV12-4
TGTGCCAGCAGCCCTACGGCGGGACAGATGAATGAAAAACTGTTTTTT
CASSPTAGQMNEKLFF
>TRBD1|TRBJ1-2|.|TRBV20-1
TGCAGTGCCACCGGGACAGGGGACTATGGCTACACCTTC
CSATGTGDYGYTF
>.|TRBJ1-2|few|TRBV30
TGTGCCTGGAGTGATTGGACATATGACTATGGCTACACCTTC
CAWSDWTYDYGYTF
>.|TRBJ2-7|.|TRBV3-1
TGTGCCAGCAGCCAAGATTATTCGGCCAAGCTCTCCCACGAGCAGTACTTC
CASSQDYSAKLSHEQYF
>TRBD1|TRBJ2-2|.|TRBV3-1
TGTGCCAGCAGCCAACGGATGACAGGGGCACTGAACACCGGGGAGCTGTTTTTT
CASSQRMTGALNTGELFF
>.|TRBJ2-3|.|TRBV12-3/TRBV12-4
TGTGCCAGCAGCCCTCCGGTGGGGGGCACAGATACGCAGTATTTT
CASSPPVGGTDTQYF